This T cell receptor (beta chain) was sequenced for a study of blood T cell repertoires in COVID-19. Clones were sequenced by immunoSEQ multiplex PCR, and TCRdb holds only the in-frame ones, with some missing. The sample yields about 280,000 clones, approximately 85% seen once. V was shortened by 3 bases and J by 1 base, with 6 bases between the two germline ends. This CDR3 spans 13 amino acids. From germline, CDR1 is MNHNS and CDR2 SASEGT. The study drew participants aged about 18 to 89 years from approximately 23 US areas. Participants were placed into cohorts based on the clinical history they reported. Donors of Cohort 3 who recovered were those that had two negative PCRs, clearance, or symptom resolution. This clone came up once.

This chain uses TRBV6-1 with TRBJ1-1, with TRBD1 as a possible D gene (5 bases). The sample taken for sequencing was PBMCs or T cells enriched from blood (not recorded which). This receptor was obtained from a woman between 25 and 40 years old who had recovered from COVID-19. As DNA, the CDR3 is TGTGCCAGCAGTGAGACAGCGAACACTGAAGCTTTCTTT. It yields the protein CASSETANTEAFF.